The 32 T cell receptor beta chains presented below share a single source sample, sequenced in a study of CD8+ T cells in alopecia areata. TCR sequencing used cDNA made by reverse transcription of extracted RNA. The table came from immunoSEQ multiplex PCR; TCRdb's copy has only in-frame clones and leaves some out. The sample includes over 250,000 clones, none of them occurring once. Sorting of pooled cutaneous lymph node cells was based on CD4, CD8alpha, NKG2D, NKG2ACE and other markers. The sample comprised CD4+ T cells sorted from a lymph node. The receptors originated from a C3H/HeJ mouse with alopecia areata. The MHC haplotype of this mouse line is H2-k.

Concerning this clone: Mouse germline and gene names are used. Coverage ceases 4 residues before the CDR3 finishes, and the germline J gene fills in the end. V gene TRBV13-1 combines with J gene TRBJ2-2, with D maybe TRBD1 (6 bases). The CDR3 spans 15 residues. The V end was cut by 2 bases, the J end by 2 bases, with 10 bases between. Per the germline V gene, CDR1 is NSHNY and CDR2 is SYGAGN. CDR3 sequence: CASSDTGWNTGQLYF. CDR3 DNA (partial): TGTGCCAGCAGTGACACAGGGTGGAACACCGGG.

As to this clone: Genes and germline come from the mouse. The read ends 4 residues early relative to the CDR3; the germline J gene fills the gap. The genes are TRBV5 and TRBJ2-3; 10 nucleotides align to TRBD2. Germline lookup yields CDR1 LGHNA and CDR2 YNLKQL (reference sequence). The CDR3 length is 17 residues. V shed 0 bases, J shed 3 bases, and the junction held 6 bases outside the gene matches. The CDR3 loop reads CASSQDSLGGRAETLYF. CDR3 DNA, as far as it was read: TGTGCCAGCAGCCAAGATTCCCTGGGGGGGCGCGCAGAA.

Points on this clone: Germline and genes here are mouse. The CDR3 end lies 4 residues beyond the end of the read and is filled in from the germline J gene. The rearrangement links TRBV13-2 to TRBJ2-7, with 8 bases identical to TRBD2. Germline V CDR1 and CDR2: NNHNN, SYGAGS (reference sequence). The ends lost 1 base at V and 3 bases at J; junction bases unmatched: 3. The CDR3 totals 14 residues. The CDR3 here is CASGDRLGIYEQYF. The DNA read from the CDR3 is TGTGCCAGCGGTGATCGACTGGGGATCTAT.

With regard to this clone: The genes and germline here are from mouse. With the read ending 3 residues before the CDR3 end, the germline J gene is used to fill in that end. The genes are TRBV19 and TRBJ1-6; 7 bases agree with TRBD1. TRBJ1-6 is an ORF for which the function is uncertain. This CDR3 has 16 residues. Germline CDR1 FNHDT, CDR2 SITEND (reference sequence). J gave up 3 bases and V 4 bases, and 7 bases lay outside the gene matches. Partial CDR3 DNA: TGTGCCAGCAGTCCGTCCCGGGACAGCTATAATTCGCCC. It is translated as CASSPSRDSYNSP. The CDR3 in full is CASSPSRDSYNSPLYF.

This clone has a handful of counts. The gene names here belong to mouse. The read terminates 4 residues ahead of where the CDR3 ends, so the germline J gene completes it. The V call is TRBV1, the J call TRBJ1-1; D may be TRBD1 (6 bases). Germline lookup yields CDR1 NSQYPW and CDR2 LRSPGD (reference sequence). The CDR3 loop spans 14 amino acids. CDR3 residues: CTCSASTGKVEVFF. The part of the CDR3 DNA that was read is TGCACCTGCAGTGCATCCACAGGGAAGGTA. Full variable domain (missing parts from reference TRBV1 and TRBJ1-1): VTLLEQNPRWRLVPRGQAVNLRCILKNSQYPWMSWYQQDLQKQLQWLFTLRSPGDKEVKSLPGADYLATRVTDTELRLQVANMSQGRTLYCTCSASTGKVEVFFGKGTRLTVV.

This clone was counted a few times. Mouse germline and gene names are used. The observed sequence ends 4 residues before the CDR3 terminus, with the missing tail filled in from the germline J gene. The genes are TRBV13-3 and TRBJ2-1; D is possibly TRBD1 (6 bases). Trimming shortened V by 0 bases and J by 3 bases, and 13 bases separated the two germline ends. The CDR3 sequence is 16 residues long. Per germline, CDR1 NNHDY and CDR2 SYVADS. Incomplete CDR3 DNA: TGTGCCAGCAGTGATGCACGGGACATCTCCTATGCT. Its protein is CASSDARDISYA. The full-length CDR3 reads as CASSDARDISYAEQFF.

Worth noting for this clone: Gene names are mouse gene names. The read ends 4 residues before the CDR3 terminus; that terminus is restored from the germline J gene. The chain recombines TRBV13-1 with TRBJ2-1, with 9 bases lining up with TRBD2. The CDR3 contains 16 residues. Germline trimming cut 2 bases from V and 3 bases from J; bases unmatched to any gene: 6. Germline V gene lookup returns CDR1 NSHNY and CDR2 SYGAGN. CDR3 DNA (partial): TGTGCCAGCAGTGAGGAGCTGGGGGGGTTCTATGCT. It codes for CASSEELGGFYA. The complete CDR3 sequence is CASSEELGGFYAEQFF.

Concerning this clone: The genes and germline here are from mouse. The sample contains more than one DNA sequence encoding this CDR3. The covered CDR3 bases are TGTGCCAGCAGTATAAGACTGGGGAGTGCAGAA. Translated, it gives CASSIRLGSAE. The full CDR3 sequence reads CASSIRLGSAETLYF. The chain carries TRBV19 and TRBJ2-3, with 8 bases fitting TRBD2. Sequencing ends 4 residues short of the CDR3 end; the germline J gene provides the rest. CDR1 and CDR2 from the germline V gene are FNHDT and SITEND (reference sequence). The CDR3 is 15 amino acids. J lost 0 bases, V lost 1 base, and 1 base had no gene match.

Turning to this clone: Gene names follow the mouse nomenclature. The read ends 4 residues early relative to the CDR3; the germline J gene fills the gap. V gene TRBV5 combines with J gene TRBJ1-1; TRBD1 aligns across 8 bases. In germline, CDR1 is LGHNA, CDR2 YNLKQL (reference sequence). The CDR3 consists of 17 residues. The trim removed 0 bases at V and 1 base at J, leaving 7 bases unmatched. Partial CDR3 DNA: TGTGCCAGCAGCCAAGATTCCAGGGGGCGCGAAAACACA. It encodes CASSQDSRGRENT. The full-length CDR3 reads as CASSQDSRGRENTEVFF.

Turning to this clone: Genes and germline come from the mouse. The DNA ends 4 residues before the CDR3 does, and the rest of the CDR3 is filled in from the germline J gene. This sequence joins TRBV19 and TRBJ1-1; 8 nucleotides agree with TRBD1. Trimming removed 4 bases from V and 1 base from J; junction bases left unmatched: 3. Germline V gene sequence: CDR1 FNHDT, CDR2 SITEND (reference sequence). The CDR3 is 14 amino acids. This CDR3 reads CASSLGTGNTEVFF. The part of the CDR3 DNA that was read is TGTGCCAGCAGTCTCGGGACAGGGAACACA. Using reference TRBV19 and TRBJ1-1 for the parts outside the CDR3, the full variable domain is GGIITQTPKFLIGQEGQKLTLKCQQNFNHDTMYWYRQDSGKGLRLIYYSITENDLQKGDLSEGYDASREKKSSFSLTVTSAQKNEMAVFLCASSLGTGNTEVFFGKGTRLTVV.

This clone was seen a handful of times. Gene names and germline refer to mouse. Sequencing ends 4 residues short of the CDR3 end; the germline J gene provides the rest. The J gene is TRBJ2-5, the V gene TRBV13-1; 8 bases align to TRBD2. Germline V lookup: CDR1 NSHNY, CDR2 SYGAGN. V shed 3 bases, J shed 0 bases, and the junction held 6 bases outside the gene matches. The CDR3 runs 16 residues. The sequenced CDR3 bases are TGTGCCAGCAGTGGCGGGACTGGTCTTAACCAAGAC. Its protein is CASSGGTGLNQD. The entire CDR3 reads CASSGGTGLNQDTQYF.

Comment on this clone: Gene names are the mouse ones. The read comes to an end 4 residues before the CDR3 does, leaving the germline J gene to fill in the end. The chain has TRBV13-1 and TRBJ2-3, with D possibly TRBD1 on 5 matching bases. Germline CDR1 is NSHNY and CDR2 is SYGAGN. The CDR3 has 13 amino acids. Trimming removed 3 bases at V and 1 base at J, with 6 bases between. The CDR3: CASSGTRAETLYF. The CDR3 bases that were read are TGTGCCAGCAGTGGGACACGTGCAGAA.

This clone occurred a few times. Mouse gene names and germline throughout. The sequenced fragment ends 4 residues before the CDR3 boundary, so the rest is inferred from the germline J gene. Within the sample, other DNA sequences also encode this same CDR3. V usage is TRBV31 and J usage is TRBJ1-1; possibly TRBD1 for D (5 bases). The CDR3 has 13 amino acids. V shed 0 bases and J shed 1 base, with 6 bases lying between them. Germline loops: CDR1 GKSSPN, CDR2 SITVG. The CDR3 sequence is CAWSLGQNTEVFF. CDR3 DNA (partial): TGTGCCTGGAGTCTTGGACAAAACACA.

On this clone itself: The germline and genes are mouse ones. The read terminates 4 residues before the CDR3 end, so the remaining end is supplied by the germline J gene. The J gene is TRBJ2-5, the V gene TRBV12-1, with 9 bases aligning to TRBD1. The CDR3 sequence is 16 residues long. The germline CDR1 and CDR2 sequences are SGHSN and HYEKVE. The chain's CDR3 is CASSLPPGQGRDTQYF. The covered CDR3 bases are TGTGCCAGCTCTCTCCCCCCGGGACAGGGACGGGAC.

Of note for this clone: Gene names refer to mouse genes. Read data end 4 residues before the CDR3 end; the end is taken from the germline J gene. The sample holds other DNA sequences that translate to the same CDR3. The chain links TRBV13-1 to TRBJ2-1; TRBD2 matches at 8 bases. Trimming took 4 bases from V and 0 from J; bases not matched to a gene: 3. This CDR3 region has 15 residues. Germline CDR1 is NSHNY and CDR2 is SYGAGN. CDR3 bases read: TGTGCCAGCAGTAATACTGGGGGTAACTATGCT. This codes for CASSNTGGNYA. The CDR3 in full is CASSNTGGNYAEQFF.

As concerns this clone: Mouse names are used for the genes. The CDR3 DNA, read in part, is TGTGCCAGCAGCCAAGATGAGGGACAGGCGAACTCC. Its protein product is CASSQDEGQANS. The entire CDR3 reads CASSQDEGQANSDYTF. The chain uses TRBV5 and TRBJ1-2; 8 bases line up with TRBD1. Read coverage stops 4 residues before the CDR3 terminus; the germline J gene supplies the remainder. The germline gives CDR1 LGHNA, CDR2 YNLKQL (reference sequence). V dropped 0 bases and J dropped 2; count of bases not matched to a gene: 5. The CDR3 spans 16 residues.

This clone was observed many times. Mouse names are used for the genes. The CDR3 is cut off 4 residues early in the read; its end comes from the germline J gene. Other DNA sequences from this sample encode an identical CDR3 as well. This chain connects TRBV5 to TRBJ2-7; 7 bases are shared with TRBD2. The junction had 5 bases not matched to a gene; V was cut back by 0 bases and J by 0 bases. This CDR3 comprises 16 residues. The germline gives CDR1 LGHNA, CDR2 YNLKQL (reference sequence). Partial CDR3 DNA: TGTGCCAGCAGCCAAGATGGGCTGGGGGTCTCCTAT. Translated, it gives CASSQDGLGVSY. The full CDR3 sequence reads CASSQDGLGVSYEQYF.

This clone was detected ten times or more. Genes here carry mouse names. The read stops 4 residues short of the end of the CDR3; the missing end is completed from the germline J gene. Other DNA sequences in the same sample also yield this CDR3. The chain carries TRBV13-3 and TRBJ1-2, with TRBD1 identical over 9 bases. After removal of 2 bases from V and 3 bases from J, the junction contained 2 bases not matched to a gene. This CDR3 is 14 amino acids long. Germline V gene sequence: CDR1 NNHDY, CDR2 SYVADS. The CDR3 region is CASSDRDRDSDYTF. The CDR3 bases that were read are TGTGCCAGCAGTGACCGGGACAGGGACTCC.

Turning to this clone: Genes here carry mouse names. The read terminates 4 residues before the CDR3 end, so the remaining end is supplied by the germline J gene. V usage is TRBV19 and J usage is TRBJ2-5; 7 bases map to TRBD2. J was trimmed by 3 bases and V by 5 bases; bases with no gene match: 6. Germline lookup yields CDR1 FNHDT and CDR2 SITEND (reference sequence). The CDR3 length is 14 residues. The covered CDR3 bases are TGTGCCAGCAGCCCTCCGGGACTGCAAGAC. Amino acids: CASSPPGLQD. The complete CDR3 reads CASSPPGLQDTQYF.

About this clone: Here the gene names and germline are mouse. Sequencing ends 4 residues short of the CDR3 end; the germline J gene provides the rest. This sample includes further DNA sequences coding for the same CDR3. The chain links TRBV1 to TRBJ2-1; 9 positions match TRBD1. CDR3 length equals 15 residues. The ends lost 3 bases at V and 6 bases at J; junction bases unmatched: 6. Germline V lookup: CDR1 NSQYPW, CDR2 LRSPGD (reference sequence). The CDR3 bases that were read are TGCACCTGCAGTGCCCCGGGACAGGGCTTTGCT. It yields the protein CTCSAPGQGFA. The entire CDR3 reads CTCSAPGQGFAEQFF.

This clone was observed a handful of times. Gene names and germline refer to mouse. The read finishes 4 residues shy of the CDR3 end, and the germline J gene is used to complete it. This CDR3 is also generated by other DNA sequences in the sample. This chain joins TRBV31 and TRBJ1-2; 7 bases match TRBD1. The CDR3 extends over 14 amino acids. Unmatched junction bases numbered 1, after V lost 0 bases and J lost 0 bases. Germline lookup yields CDR1 GKSSPN and CDR2 SITVG. The part of the CDR3 DNA that was read is TGTGCCTGGAGTCTAGGACAGGCAAACTCC. Translated, it gives CAWSLGQANS. The full CDR3 protein reads CAWSLGQANSDYTF. Full variable domain (outside the CDR3, taken from reference TRBV31 and TRBJ1-2): AQTIHQWPVAEIKAVGSPLSLGCTIKGKSSPNLYWYWQATGGTLQQLFYSITVGQVESVVQLNLSASRPKDDQFILSTEKLLLSHSGFYLCAWSLGQANSDYTFGSGTRLLVI.

There are a few counts of this clone. All gene names here are mouse names. The CDR3 extends 4 residues past the end of the read, so its final part is completed from the germline J gene. Other DNA sequences in the same sample also yield this CDR3. V gene TRBV13-1 combines with J gene TRBJ2-2; 10 bases map to TRBD1. Germline loops: CDR1 NSHNY, CDR2 SYGAGN. V gave up 3 bases and J gave up 3 bases; unmatched junction bases: 2. This CDR3 is 15 amino acids long. Incomplete CDR3 DNA: TGTGCCAGCAGTGGACAGGGGGCAGACACCGGG. Translating it yields CASSGQGADTG. The whole CDR3 protein reads CASSGQGADTGQLYF.

On this clone: Genes here carry mouse names. The observed sequence ends 4 residues before the CDR3 terminus, with the missing tail filled in from the germline J gene. V is TRBV13-1 and J is TRBJ2-5, with TRBD2 matching 11 bases. CDR1 NSHNY and CDR2 SYGAGN come from the germline V gene. The CDR3 sequence is 15 residues long. V was pared by 2 bases and J by 2 bases, with 1 base of the junction left unmatched. The covered CDR3 bases are TGTGCCAGCAGTGAGGGGACTGGGGGCCAAGAC. It translates to CASSEGTGGQD. The entire CDR3 reads CASSEGTGGQDTQYF.

This clone has only a few counts. Mouse germline and gene names are used. The read gets to within 3 residues of the CDR3 end, and the germline J gene fills in the rest. The J gene is TRBJ1-6, the V gene TRBV19; tentatively, D is TRBD1 (6 bases). TRBJ1-6 falls under the ORF class, with uncertain function. Germline V CDR1 and CDR2: FNHDT, SITEND (reference sequence). The CDR3 is 14 amino acids. V lost 7 bases, J lost 0 bases, and 8 bases lay in between. This chain's CDR3 is CASCRGSYNSPLYF. The covered CDR3 bases are TGTGCCAGCTGCAGGGGTTCCTATAATTCGCCC.

Details on this clone: All gene names here are mouse names. With the read ending 4 residues before the CDR3 end, the germline J gene is used to fill in that end. The rearrangement links TRBV17 to TRBJ1-2; no firm D call. Germline lookup yields CDR1 MNHDT and CDR2 YYDKIL. This CDR3 contains 12 residues. The chain's CDR3 is CASSRTGVDYTF. The CDR3 bases that were read are TGTGCTAGCAGTAGGACTGGGGTC.

The table lists this clone with a few counts. Gene names and germline refer to mouse. The sequence runs out 3 residues before the end of the CDR3; the remainder is reconstructed from the germline J gene. The chain links TRBV1 to TRBJ1-6; 7 bases match TRBD1. TRBJ1-6 is assigned to the ORF class and has an uncertain function. This CDR3 comprises 15 residues. CDR1 is NSQYPW and CDR2 is LRSPGD in the germline V gene (reference sequence). Unmatched junction bases numbered 4, after V lost 3 bases and J lost 5 bases. Here the CDR3 reads CTCSAGGTDNSPLYF. The part of the CDR3 DNA that was read is TGCACCTGCAGTGCGGGCGGGACAGATAATTCGCCC.

As for this clone: The genes and germline here are from mouse. The CDR3 extends 4 residues past the end of the read, so its final part is completed from the germline J gene. Different DNA sequences within this sample yield the same CDR3. The chain carries TRBV19 and TRBJ1-1; the D gene is possibly TRBD1 (5 bases). The germline V gene encodes CDR1 FNHDT and CDR2 SITEND (reference sequence). This CDR3 has 14 residues. The CDR3 here is CASSPGTGGREVFF. The CDR3 DNA, read in part, is TGTGCCAGCAGTCCCGGGACTGGGGGGAGA.

Worth noting for this clone: Germline and genes here are mouse. The read terminates 4 residues before the CDR3 end, so the remaining end is supplied by the germline J gene. The rearrangement joins TRBV17 to TRBJ2-7; 10 nucleotides align to TRBD2. Losses at the gene ends were 3 bases for V and 2 bases for J; bases not matched to a gene: 4. CDR1 and CDR2 from the germline V gene are MNHDT and YYDKIL. The CDR3 is made up of 15 amino acids. The CDR3 sequence is CASSRGGTGAYEQYF. The part of the CDR3 DNA that was read is TGTGCTAGCAGTAGGGGGGGGACTGGGGCCTAT.

This clone was observed a handful of times. The genes and germline here are from mouse. The read comes to an end 4 residues before the CDR3 does, leaving the germline J gene to fill in the end. The sample contains more than one DNA sequence encoding this CDR3. The chain couples TRBV13-1 to TRBJ2-1; 10 bases are a match to TRBD1. Looked up from germline, CDR1 is NSHNY and CDR2 is SYGAGN. With V trimmed by 3 bases and J by 6 bases, 3 bases remained unmatched. CDR3 length: 14 residues. The CDR3 protein is CASSGQGARAEQFF. Incomplete CDR3 DNA: TGTGCCAGCAGTGGACAGGGGGCGCGTGCT.

This clone was observed a handful of times. Gene names denote mouse genes. The read ends 4 residues shy of where the CDR3 ends; the end is completed using the germline J gene. The chain carries TRBV13-1 and TRBJ1-2; D is perhaps TRBD1 (6 bases). Trimming took 2 bases from V and 2 from J, leaving 10 bases between them. The CDR3 contains 14 residues. In germline, CDR1 is NSHNY, CDR2 SYGAGN. CDR3 amino acids: CASSEGTKNSDYTF. CDR3 bases read: TGTGCCAGCAGTGAAGGGACAAAGAACTCC.

The table lists this clone with a few counts. All gene names here are mouse names. The read ends 4 residues shy of where the CDR3 ends; the end is completed using the germline J gene. The chain couples TRBV5 to TRBJ2-1, with 8 positions matching TRBD1. Germline trimming cut 4 bases from V and 3 bases from J; bases unmatched to any gene: 5. Germline loops: CDR1 LGHNA, CDR2 YNLKQL (reference sequence). The CDR3 contains 15 residues. CDR3 DNA, as far as it was read: TGTGCCAGCAGCCTCCGACAGGGGTCCTATGCT. It encodes CASSLRQGSYA. The whole CDR3 protein is CASSLRQGSYAEQFF.

This clone was observed a few times. Genes and germline are mouse. The CDR3 end lies 4 residues beyond the end of the read and is filled in from the germline J gene. Other DNA variants within this sample encode the same CDR3. The chain employs TRBV13-1 and TRBJ2-5, with TRBD2 as a possible D gene (6 bases). Germline CDR1 and CDR2: NSHNY and SYGAGN. Trimming shortened V by 7 bases and J by 3 bases, and 9 bases separated the two germline ends. The CDR3 sequence is 12 residues long. CDR3 DNA, as far as it was read: TGTGCCAGCTCGGGACTTCAAGAC. The encoded protein is CASSGLQD. The CDR3 in its entirety is CASSGLQDTQYF.